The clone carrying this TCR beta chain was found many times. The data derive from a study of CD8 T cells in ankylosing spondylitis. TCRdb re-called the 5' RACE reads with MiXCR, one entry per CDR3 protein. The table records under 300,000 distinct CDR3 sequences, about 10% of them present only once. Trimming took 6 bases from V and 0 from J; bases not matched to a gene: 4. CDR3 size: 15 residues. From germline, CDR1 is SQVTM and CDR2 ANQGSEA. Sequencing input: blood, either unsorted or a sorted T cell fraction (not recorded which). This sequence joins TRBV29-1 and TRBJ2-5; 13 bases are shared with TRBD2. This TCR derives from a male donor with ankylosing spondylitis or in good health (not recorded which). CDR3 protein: CSVGTSGTYQETQYF. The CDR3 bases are TGCAGCGTCGGGACTAGCGGGACCTACCAAGAGACCCAGTACTTC.